The next 28 T cell receptor beta chains were all read from a single sample in a study of CD8 T cells in ankylosing spondylitis. TCRdb fed the 5' RACE reads into MiXCR, producing one record per CDR3 protein. The sample has under 400,000 distinct CDR3 sequences, around a tenth seen once; the top ten hold roughly 9.1%. Sequenced material: blood, either unsorted or a sorted T cell fraction (not recorded which). These receptors were taken from a female donor with ankylosing spondylitis or in good health (not recorded which).

There are many counts of this clonotype. The chain combines TRBV5-1 with TRBJ1-2; no definite D call. The germline gives CDR1 SGHRS, CDR2 YFSETQ. This CDR3 comprises 15 residues. The V gene lost 0 bases and the J gene lost 5 bases, with 14 bases spanning the gap. The CDR3 here is CASSLAYDKFYGYTF. As DNA, the CDR3 is TGCGCCAGCAGCTTGGCCTACGACAAATTTTATGGCTACACCTTC.

The sample holds many counts of this clonotype. The chain couples TRBV28 to TRBJ1-1; 7 positions match TRBD1. CDR3 length: 13 residues. Unmatched junction bases numbered 6, after V lost 5 bases and J lost 6 bases. Germline assignment: CDR1 MDHEN and CDR2 SYDVKM. This CDR3 is CASSVTGRAEAFF. The CDR3 nucleotides read TGTGCCAGCAGTGTGACAGGGAGGGCTGAAGCTTTCTTT. Drawing the rest from reference TRBV28 and TRBJ1-1, the complete variable domain is DVKVTQSSRYLVKRTGEKVFLECVQDMDHENMFWYRQDPGLGLRLIYFSYDVKMKEKGDIPEGYSVSREKKERFSLILESASTNQTSMYLCASSVTGRAEAFFGQGTRLTVV.

This clonotype appeared a few times. J is TRBJ2-3 and V is TRBV24-1, with D unclear. The germline V gene has CDR1 KGHDR and CDR2 SFDVKD. CDR3 size: 14 residues. The V and J ends lost 3 bases and 1 base respectively, with 7 bases between them. CDR3 sequence (DNA): TGTGCCACCAGTGATAGGACGGGCACAGATACGCAGTATTTT. Protein product: CATSDRTGTDTQYF.

This clonotype was seen at least ten times. V and J are TRBV29-1 and TRBJ2-5, with TRBD1 as a possible D gene (5 bases). The length of the CDR3 is 14 residues. V was shortened by 3 bases and J by 5 bases, with 16 bases between the two germline ends. Germline V gene sequence: CDR1 SQVTM, CDR2 ANQGSEA. The CDR3 spells CSVDRSPKGETQYF. In nucleotides, the CDR3 is TGCAGCGTTGACCGGAGCCCCAAGGGGGAGACCCAGTACTTC. The full variable domain, completed using reference TRBV29-1 and TRBJ2-5, is SAVISQKPSRDICQRGTSLTIQCQVDSQVTMMFWYRQQPGQSLTLIATANQGSEATYESGFVIDKFPISRPNLTFSTLTVSNMSPEDSSIYLCSVDRSPKGETQYFGPGTRLLVL.

This clonotype has more than one count but fewer than ten. The genes are TRBV6-1 and TRBJ1-2; TRBD1 is a possible D gene (6 bases). Germline lookup yields CDR1 MNHNS and CDR2 SASEGT. The CDR3 totals 15 residues. V dropped 6 bases and J dropped 5 bases, with 19 bases sitting between them. The CDR3 sequence: CASRDRNRATYGYTF. The CDR3, as DNA: TGTGCCAGCAGGGACCGGAACAGGGCAACGTATGGCTACACCTTC.

The rearrangement joins TRBV5-6 to TRBJ1-2; 7 nucleotides match TRBD1. V lost 6 bases, J lost 12 bases, and 17 bases stayed unmatched. The CDR3 contains 14 residues. Germline CDR1 and CDR2: SGHDT and YYEEEE. The CDR3 DNA reads as TGTGCCAGCACCTATGGGTCAGGGACAGAGGGCAACACCTTC. It encodes CASTYGSGTEGNTF.

This chain connects TRBV15 to TRBJ2-3; 13 bases are shared with TRBD2. J was trimmed by 2 bases and V by 1 base; bases with no gene match: 12. Germline V gene data show CDR1 as LNHNV and CDR2 as YYDKDF (reference sequence). CDR3 length equals 20 residues. CDR3 sequence: CATSRARGLAGRGPTDTQYF. The CDR3 DNA reads as TGTGCCACCAGCAGAGCTCGGGGACTAGCGGGGAGAGGACCCACAGATACGCAGTATTTT.

This clonotype was found a few times. The V call is TRBV29-1, the J call TRBJ2-7; possibly TRBD1 or TRBD2 for D (6 bases each). Trimming took 6 bases from V and 4 from J, leaving 13 bases between them. Germline loops: CDR1 SQVTM, CDR2 ANQGSEA. CDR3 length equals 12 residues. The CDR3 loop is CSVGSGAYEQYF. Written as DNA, the CDR3 is TGCAGCGTGGGGTCGGGGGCTTACGAGCAGTACTTC.

This chain joins TRBV7-9 and TRBJ1-3; D is possibly TRBD1 (5 bases). CDR1 and CDR2 from the germline V gene are SEHNR and FQNEAQ (reference sequence). Trimming took 7 bases from V and 3 from J, leaving 16 bases between them. The CDR3 length is 15 residues. CDR3 DNA: TGTGCCAGCATTGGAACTAGGGGTATTGGAAACACCATATATTTT. This translates into CASIGTRGIGNTIYF. Together with reference TRBV7-9 and TRBJ1-3, the CDR3 gives the full variable domain: DTGVSQNPRHKITKRGQNVTFRCDPISEHNRLYWYRQTLGQGPEFLTYFQNEAQLEKSRLLSDRFSAERPKGSFSTLEIQRTEQGDSAMYLCASIGTRGIGNTIYFGEGSWLTVV.

The rearrangement joins TRBV11-2 to TRBJ2-7; TRBD1 matches 9 bases. CDR1 and CDR2 from the germline V gene are SGHAT and FQNNGV. The V and J ends lost 5 bases and 4 bases, in that order; junction bases with no gene match: 9. This CDR3 is built from 15 residues. CDR3 DNA sequence: TGTGCCAGCAGCAGTACACAGGGGGCGAATTACGAGCAGTACTTC. Translated: CASSSTQGANYEQYF.

The chain recombines TRBV7-3 with TRBJ2-7; D may be TRBD1 (6 bases). The CDR3 spans 14 residues. Trimming cost V 2 bases and J 6 bases, with 14 bases left between them. Per germline, CDR1 SGHTA and CDR2 FQGTGA. CDR3 coding DNA: TGTGCCAGCAGCTTAGACCAGGGGATGGGCGAGCAGTACTTC. This sequence encodes CASSLDQGMGEQYF. Variable domain in full (rest from reference TRBV7-3 and TRBJ2-7): GAGVSQTPSNKVTEKGKYVELRCDPISGHTALYWYRQSLGQGPEFLIYFQGTGAADDSGLPNDRFFAVRPEGSVSTLKIQRTERGDSAVYLCASSLDQGMGEQYFGPGTRLTVT.

As for this clonotype: A much larger clone differs by one base, so this may be a read error. V gene TRBV6-2 or TRBV6-3 combines with J gene TRBJ2-5; the D gene is possibly TRBD1 (6 bases). The CDR3 loop spans 14 amino acids. Germline assignment: CDR1 MNHEY and CDR2 SVGEGT. The chain's CDR3 is CASRAQGSQDTQYF. In DNA, the CDR3 is TGTGCCAGCAGAGCACAGGGATCTCAAGACACCCAGTACTTC.

There are a few counts of this clonotype. The J gene is TRBJ2-3, the V gene TRBV20-1, with D possibly being TRBD2 (6 bases). This CDR3 contains 14 residues. Trimming left V 3 bases short and J 2 bases short, with 12 bases between. CDR1 is DFQATT and CDR2 is SNEGSKA in the germline V gene (reference sequence). The CDR3 bases are TGCAGTGCTAGCCGGACTACCACCACAGATACGCAGTATTTT. This codes for CSASRTTTTDTQYF.

This clonotype was recorded many times. The rearrangement links TRBV28 to TRBJ2-3, with D unresolved. The CDR3 runs 15 residues. From germline, CDR1 is MDHEN and CDR2 SYDVKM. Trimming took off 6 bases at V and 3 bases at J, with 16 bases between the two ends. CDR3 in DNA: TGTGCCAGCAGCTACTGGGGTGATGGGACAGATACGCAGTATTTT. It specifies CASSYWGDGTDTQYF.

This clonotype has just a few counts. V usage is TRBV20-1 and J usage is TRBJ1-1; TRBD1 aligns across 8 bases. The CDR3 consists of 13 residues. Germline V gene data show CDR1 as DFQATT and CDR2 as SNEGSKA (reference sequence). J lost 3 bases, V lost 6 bases, and 6 bases had no gene match. Here the CDR3 DNA reads TGCAGTGCCAACTACAGGGGGGACACTGAAGCTTTCTTT. This translates into CSANYRGDTEAFF.

This clonotype has at least ten counts. The J gene is TRBJ2-1, the V gene TRBV27; no reliable D call. Germline V gene lookup returns CDR1 MNHEY and CDR2 SMNVEV (reference sequence). The V and J ends lost 1 base and 4 bases respectively, with 11 bases between them. CDR3 length: 15 amino acids. CDR3 residues: CASSLFTPEYNEQFF. The CDR3, as DNA: TGTGCCAGCAGTTTATTTACACCAGAATACAATGAGCAGTTCTTC.

This clonotype was recorded many times. The chain carries TRBV20-1 and TRBJ2-5; D unresolved. The germline V gene encodes CDR1 DFQATT and CDR2 SNEGSKA (reference sequence). The length of the CDR3 is 11 residues. Trimming took off 7 bases at V and 2 bases at J, with 8 bases between the two ends. In DNA form, the CDR3 reads TGCAGTGTGCCTAGGCAAGAGACCCAGTACTTC. Translating gives CSVPRQETQYF.

In regard to this clonotype: This may stem from a read error, because a much larger clone lies one nucleotide away. V usage is TRBV12-3 or TRBV12-4 and J usage is TRBJ2-3; D gene uncertain. The CDR3 runs to 11 residues. V dropped 5 bases and J dropped 11 bases, with 11 bases sitting between them. CDR3 nucleotides: TGTGCCAGCAGTCCCGACCTTAGGCAGTATTTT. Amino acid sequence: CASSPDLRQYF.

This clonotype was counted ten times or more. The V call is TRBV7-9, the J call TRBJ2-1; perhaps D is TRBD1 or TRBD2 (5 bases each). The germline V and J ends were trimmed by 6 bases and 2 bases, with 11 bases remaining between them. Germline V gene sequence: CDR1 SEHNR, CDR2 FQNEAQ (reference sequence). The CDR3 is 14 residues long. CDR3: CASSSGPPYNEQFF. The DNA of the CDR3 is TGTGCCAGCAGTTCGGGACCCCCCTACAATGAGCAGTTCTTC.

The chain is built from TRBV19 and TRBJ2-4; D is possibly TRBD2 (5 bases). The V and J ends lost 5 bases and 7 bases respectively, with 12 bases between them. The CDR3 has 13 amino acids. Germline V gives CDR1 LNHDA, CDR2 SQIVND (reference sequence). Written as DNA, the CDR3 is TGTGCCAGTAGTTCGCCCGGGATTAACATTCAGTACTTC. Protein sequence: CASSSPGINIQYF.

This clonotype was observed a handful of times. This chain connects TRBV12-3 or TRBV12-4 to TRBJ2-1; no definite D call. Trimming pared 1 base from V and 7 bases from J, leaving 8 bases between. This CDR3 has 13 amino acids. DNA of the CDR3: TGTGCCAGCAGTTTAGGTTTCCGGAATGAGCAGTTCTTC. Translated, it gives CASSLGFRNEQFF.

This clonotype was counted at least ten times. The J gene is TRBJ2-3, the V gene TRBV12-3 or TRBV12-4; TRBD2 matches at 7 bases. After removal of 6 bases from V and 3 bases from J, the junction contained 6 bases not matched to a gene. CDR3 length equals 14 residues. The DNA of the CDR3 is TGTGCCAGCAGCTTACCGCGGGAGACAGATACGCAGTATTTT. It is translated as CASSLPRETDTQYF.

This clonotype was recorded many times. The rearrangement links TRBV29-1 to TRBJ2-3; 8 bases fit TRBD1. Germline values: CDR1 SQVTM, CDR2 ANQGSEA. The junction had 8 bases not matched to a gene; V was cut back by 6 bases and J by 0 bases. CDR3 length: 15 amino acids. CDR3 nucleotide sequence: TGCAGCGTGCCCTTCAGGGGGCTGAGCACAGATACGCAGTATTTT. Translation gives CSVPFRGLSTDTQYF.

For this clonotype: One base away lies a much larger clone, so this may be a sequencing read error. This chain links TRBV20-1 with TRBJ1-5; TRBD1 matches 7 bases. The CDR3 runs to 15 residues. Germline V CDR1 and CDR2: DFQATT, SNEGSKA (reference sequence). CDR3 loop: CGAKEPGQAGQPQHF. CDR3 coding DNA: TGCGGTGCTAAAGAACCCGGACAGGCAGGTCAGCCCCAGCATTTT.

This clonotype was observed a handful of times. This chain connects TRBV18 to TRBJ2-5; 8 positions agree with TRBD2. Per germline, CDR1 KGHSH and CDR2 LQKENI. The CDR3 is 17 residues long. Losses at the gene ends were 6 bases for V and 3 bases for J; bases not matched to a gene: 15. CDR3 DNA: TGTGCCAGCTCGTCGATCTTTTCCGGGACTAGAGAAGAGACCCAGTACTTC. This encodes CASSSIFSGTREETQYF. Variable domain in full (rest from reference TRBV18 and TRBJ2-5): NAGVMQNPRHLVRRRGQEARLRCSPMKGHSHVYWYRQLPEEGLKFMVYLQKENIIDESGMPKERFSAEFPKEGPSILRIQQVVRGDSAAYFCASSSIFSGTREETQYFGPGTRLLVL.

Many counts were recorded for this clonotype. V is TRBV20-1 and J is TRBJ2-5; D is unclear. Germline CDR1 is DFQATT and CDR2 is SNEGSKA (reference sequence). The CDR3 covers 13 residues. Trimming shortened V by 1 base and J by 4 bases, and 10 bases separated the two germline ends. CDR3 protein: CSARGVGVETQYF. In nucleotides, the CDR3 is TGCAGTGCTAGAGGAGTCGGAGTAGAGACCCAGTACTTC.

On this clonotype: The junction does not match germline at one end; this may be a read error. This chain joins TRBV28 and TRBJ1-5; D gene ambiguous. Per germline, CDR1 MDHEN and CDR2 SYDVKM. The CDR3 has 12 residues. CDR3 sequence: CANSLGMQPQHF. DNA of the CDR3: TGTGCCAACAGTTTAGGGATGCAGCCCCAGCATTTT.

Ten or more counts support this clonotype. This chain's CDR3 is CASSLTSPGFGKLFF. DNA for the CDR3: TGTGCCAGCAGTTTAACTTCTCCGGGTTTTGGCAAACTGTTTTTT. The chain links TRBV28 to TRBJ1-4; D gene ambiguous. Germline values: CDR1 MDHEN, CDR2 SYDVKM. The CDR3 runs to 15 residues. V was pared by 2 bases and J by 11 bases, with 18 bases between.